A single sample is the source of the 2 T cell receptor beta chains below, sequenced in a study of OX40 agonist ivuxolimab in advanced cancers. Measured with immunoSEQ multiplex PCR; TCRdb has only the in-frame clones, and not every one. The sample includes tens of thousands of clones, about 94% of them seen just once. The input for sequencing was CD4+ or CD8+ T cells sorted from blood, taken in a trial of the OX40 agonist ivuxolimab. The receptor set was obtained from an adult with an advanced solid tumor such as melanoma, head and neck, liver or kidney cancer.

The gene calls are TRBV5-4 and TRBJ1-1; 7 nucleotides agree with TRBD1. Germline values: CDR1 SGHNT, CDR2 YYREEE (reference sequence). With 6 bases clipped from V and 4 bases from J, the junction kept 9 bases outside the gene matches. CDR3 length: 14 residues. The CDR3 DNA follows: TGTGCCAGCATCTCGACAGGGATAGGCACTGAAGCTTTCTTT. Amino acid sequence: CASISTGIGTEAFF.

The chain links TRBV9 to TRBJ2-2; D gene uncertain. Germline CDR1 is SGDLS and CDR2 is YYNGEE. The CDR3 loop spans 16 amino acids. The V and J ends lost 7 bases and 4 bases respectively, with 20 bases between them. This CDR3 is CASYKRIPRSTGELFF. DNA of the CDR3: TGTGCCAGCTACAAGCGTATACCGCGAAGCACCGGGGAGCTGTTTTTT.